These T cell receptor beta chains were read from a single sample in a study of blood T cell repertoires in COVID-19. Some clones are missing from TCRdb's copy, which holds only in-frame ones; the method was immunoSEQ multiplex PCR. The table lists 150,000 to 250,000 clones, 85% to 95% of them singletons, with roughly 0.76% in the top ten. Sequencing was carried out using peripheral blood. These TCRs come from a man aged 25 to 40 with COVID-19, enrolled during active disease. The CDR3 runs from the conserved cysteine through the conserved F or W. D genes are given only for firm matches. The size entry is marked missing in some rows and otherwise reads once, few, many or a size class.

clone size: .
J gene: TRBJ1-1
D gene: .
V gene: TRBV11-3
CDR3 protein: CASSLGHGQGNTEAFF
CDR3 DNA: TGTGCCAGCAGCTTAGGCCATGGCCAGGGGAACACTGAAGCTTTCTTT

clone size: .
J gene: TRBJ1-6
D gene: TRBD1
V gene: TRBV6-1
CDR3 protein: CASSEAAGGESPLHF
CDR3 DNA: TGTGCCAGCAGTGAAGCGGCAGGGGGCGAGTCACCCCTCCACTTT

clone size: .
J gene: TRBJ2-1
D gene: .
V gene: TRBV5-1
CDR3 protein: CATTPGGPYNEQFF
CDR3 DNA: TGCGCCACGACGCCCGGCGGGCCCTACAATGAGCAGTTCTTC

clone size: .
J gene: TRBJ1-5
D gene: .
V gene: TRBV2
CDR3 protein: CASSELRGYSNQPQHF
CDR3 DNA: TGTGCCAGCAGTGAATTACGGGGTTATAGCAATCAGCCCCAGCATTTT

clone size: .
J gene: TRBJ1-1
D gene: .
V gene: TRBV18
CDR3 protein: CASSSSPFRNTEAFF
CDR3 DNA: TGTGCCAGCTCATCCTCACCATTTAGGAACACTGAAGCTTTCTTT

clone size: .
J gene: TRBJ2-1
D gene: TRBD2
V gene: TRBV9
CDR3 protein: CASSVLGTSGNEQFF
CDR3 DNA: TGTGCCAGCAGCGTCCTCGGGACTAGCGGCAATGAGCAGTTCTTC

clone size: once
J gene: TRBJ2-7
D gene: TRBD1
V gene: TRBV10-1
CDR3 protein: CASRGGHEQYF
CDR3 DNA: TGCGCCAGCAGAGGGGGCCACGAGCAGTACTTC

clone size: .
J gene: TRBJ2-1
D gene: .
V gene: TRBV7-9
CDR3 protein: CASSYTADEQFF
CDR3 DNA: TGTGCCAGCAGTTACACGGCGGATGAGCAGTTCTTC

clone size: .
J gene: TRBJ1-6
D gene: .
V gene: TRBV7-9
CDR3 protein: CASSPGGGGDNSPLHF
CDR3 DNA: TGTGCCAGCAGCCCCGGTGGGGGAGGGGATAATTCACCCCTCCACTTT

clone size: once
J gene: TRBJ1-1
D gene: .
V gene: TRBV29-1
CDR3 protein: CSVTGILTNTEAFF
CDR3 DNA: TGCAGCGTTACCGGGATCCTTACGAACACTGAAGCTTTCTTT

clone size: few
J gene: TRBJ1-3
D gene: TRBD1
V gene: TRBV2
CDR3 protein: CASSVSGGGGNTIYF
CDR3 DNA: TGTGCCAGCAGTGTGTCAGGGGGCGGTGGAAACACCATATATTTT

clone size: .
J gene: TRBJ2-2
D gene: TRBD1
V gene: TRBV5-1
CDR3 protein: CASSPGTGVGGELFF
CDR3 DNA: TGCGCCAGCAGCCCCGGGACAGGGGTAGGCGGGGAGCTGTTTTTT

clone size: .
J gene: TRBJ1-3
D gene: TRBD1
V gene: TRBV5-6
CDR3 protein: CASSQTPDRAGNTIYF
CDR3 DNA: TGTGCCAGCAGCCAAACCCCGGACAGGGCTGGAAACACCATATATTTT

clone size: .
J gene: TRBJ1-2
D gene: .
V gene: TRBV6-1
CDR3 protein: CASSEAVRGRGYTF
CDR3 DNA: TGTGCCAGCAGTGAAGCTGTCAGGGGACGGGGCTACACCTTC

clone size: .
J gene: TRBJ2-7
D gene: .
V gene: TRBV6-5
CDR3 protein: CASSRDWAAYEQYF
CDR3 DNA: TGTGCCAGCAGCCGCGATTGGGCAGCCTACGAGCAGTACTTC

clone size: .
J gene: TRBJ2-1
D gene: TRBD2
V gene: TRBV15
CDR3 protein: CATSRDLSGGSRSEQFF
CDR3 DNA: TGTGCCACCAGCAGAGATCTAAGCGGGGGTAGTAGGTCGGAGCAGTTCTTC

clone size: .
J gene: TRBJ1-5
D gene: .
V gene: TRBV2
CDR3 protein: CASAGSNQPQHF
CDR3 DNA: TGTGCCAGCGCTGGCAGCAATCAGCCCCAGCATTTT

clone size: .
J gene: TRBJ1-1
D gene: .
V gene: TRBV6-2/TRBV6-3
CDR3 protein: CASSLQTMNTEAFF
CDR3 DNA: TGTGCCAGCAGCCTACAAACGATGAACACTGAAGCTTTCTTT

clone size: once
J gene: TRBJ2-5
D gene: TRBD2
V gene: TRBV9
CDR3 protein: CASSVGLAGGGGETQYF
CDR3 DNA: TGTGCCAGCAGCGTCGGACTAGCGGGGGGCGGCGGGGAGACCCAGTACTTC

clone size: .
J gene: TRBJ2-7
D gene: .
V gene: TRBV6-6
CDR3 protein: CASSYGRGGYYEQYF
CDR3 DNA: TGTGCCAGCAGTTACGGGCGGGGAGGCTATTACGAGCAGTACTTC

clone size: .
J gene: TRBJ1-5
D gene: TRBD1
V gene: TRBV4-1
CDR3 protein: CASSQDHPTGDRQPQHF
CDR3 DNA: TGCGCCAGCAGCCAAGACCATCCGACAGGGGATAGGCAGCCCCAGCATTTT

clone size: .
J gene: TRBJ2-5
D gene: TRBD1
V gene: TRBV5-5
CDR3 protein: CASSRGQAQETQYF
CDR3 DNA: TGTGCCAGCAGCCGAGGACAGGCCCAAGAGACCCAGTACTTC

clone size: .
J gene: TRBJ1-4
D gene: .
V gene: TRBV19
CDR3 protein: CASSIVRANEKLFF
CDR3 DNA: TGTGCCAGTAGTATAGTTCGCGCTAATGAAAAACTGTTTTTT

clone size: .
J gene: TRBJ2-3
D gene: TRBD2
V gene: TRBV5-4
CDR3 protein: CASSTWASGGTDTQYF
CDR3 DNA: TGTGCCAGCAGCACGTGGGCTAGCGGGGGCACAGATACGCAGTATTTT

clone size: .
J gene: TRBJ1-2
D gene: .
V gene: TRBV18
CDR3 protein: CASSPPARDYGYTF
CDR3 DNA: TGTGCCAGCTCACCTCCCGCTCGGGACTATGGCTACACCTTC

clone size: once
J gene: TRBJ2-2
D gene: .
V gene: TRBV7-9
CDR3 protein: CASRAGVAETGELFF
CDR3 DNA: TGTGCCAGCAGGGCAGGGGTCGCAGAGACCGGGGAGCTGTTTTTT

clone size: .
J gene: TRBJ2-5
D gene: .
V gene: TRBV11-3
CDR3 protein: CASSMRAGAAQETQYF
CDR3 DNA: TGTGCCAGCAGCATGAGGGCGGGGGCCGCTCAAGAGACCCAGTACTTC

clone size: .
J gene: TRBJ1-3
D gene: .
V gene: TRBV18
CDR3 protein: CASTLDISGNTIYF
CDR3 DNA: TGTGCCAGCACTCTCGATATCTCTGGAAACACCATATATTTT

clone size: .
J gene: TRBJ1-3
D gene: .
V gene: TRBV10-1
CDR3 protein: CASSESRRPGNTIYF
CDR3 DNA: TGCGCCAGCAGTGAGTCTAGGAGGCCTGGAAACACCATATATTTT

clone size: .
J gene: TRBJ2-3
D gene: .
V gene: TRBV3-1/TRBV3-2
CDR3 protein: CASSLRLAADTQYF
CDR3 DNA: TGTGCCAGCAGCCTTCGACTGGCGGCAGATACGCAGTATTTT

clone size: .
J gene: TRBJ2-3
D gene: TRBD2
V gene: TRBV29-1
CDR3 protein: CSVGSGRRPDTQYF
CDR3 DNA: TGCAGCGTTGGTAGCGGGAGGAGGCCAGATACGCAGTATTTT

clone size: .
J gene: TRBJ1-2
D gene: .
V gene: TRBV14
CDR3 protein: CASSSRTARYGYTF
CDR3 DNA: TGTGCCAGCAGCTCTCGGACAGCACGCTATGGCTACACCTTC

clone size: .
J gene: TRBJ2-7
D gene: TRBD1
V gene: TRBV4-1
CDR3 protein: CASSHGTVSSYEQYF
CDR3 DNA: TGCGCCAGCAGCCACGGGACAGTGAGCTCCTACGAGCAGTACTTC

clone size: once
J gene: TRBJ1-5
D gene: TRBD1
V gene: TRBV7-9
CDR3 protein: CASSGTDNQPQHF
CDR3 DNA: TGTGCCAGCAGCGGGACAGACAATCAGCCCCAGCATTTT

clone size: .
J gene: TRBJ2-3
D gene: TRBD1
V gene: TRBV24-1
CDR3 protein: CATSDPRTGGDTQYF
CDR3 DNA: TGTGCCACCAGTGACCCCCGAACAGGGGGAGATACGCAGTATTTT

clone size: .
J gene: TRBJ2-3
D gene: .
V gene: TRBV24-1
CDR3 protein: CATAPRGGEGDTQYF
CDR3 DNA: TGTGCCACCGCCCCGAGGGGGGGCGAGGGAGATACGCAGTATTTT

clone size: .
J gene: TRBJ1-2
D gene: .
V gene: TRBV2
CDR3 protein: CASSEDGASGYGYTF
CDR3 DNA: TGTGCCAGCAGTGAAGATGGAGCCAGCGGGTATGGCTACACCTTC

clone size: .
J gene: TRBJ1-1
D gene: .
V gene: TRBV7-9
CDR3 protein: CASSFGPDQWTAYTEAFF
CDR3 DNA: TGTGCCAGCAGCTTCGGACCTGACCAGTGGACAGCTTACACTGAAGCTTTCTTT

clone size: .
J gene: TRBJ2-3
D gene: TRBD2
V gene: TRBV9
CDR3 protein: CASSALAGVDTQYF
CDR3 DNA: TGTGCCAGCAGCGCGCTAGCGGGGGTAGATACGCAGTATTTT

clone size: .
J gene: TRBJ1-3
D gene: .
V gene: TRBV7-9
CDR3 protein: CASSLRTGRGNTIYF
CDR3 DNA: TGTGCCAGCAGCTTACGTACAGGGCGGGGAAACACCATATATTTT

clone size: .
J gene: TRBJ1-1
D gene: TRBD1
V gene: TRBV11-1
CDR3 protein: CASSPDRVTEAFF
CDR3 DNA: TGTGCCAGCAGCCCGGACAGGGTCACTGAAGCTTTCTTT

clone size: .
J gene: TRBJ2-5
D gene: .
V gene: TRBV15
CDR3 protein: CATSREALGVQYF
CDR3 DNA: TGTGCCACCAGCAGAGAAGCCCTCGGGGTTCAGTACTTC

clone size: .
J gene: TRBJ2-7
D gene: .
V gene: TRBV30
CDR3 protein: CAWTTGAGREQYF
CDR3 DNA: TGTGCCTGGACTACAGGGGCGGGGCGGGAGCAGTACTTC

clone size: few
J gene: TRBJ1-1
D gene: .
V gene: TRBV6-2/TRBV6-3
CDR3 protein: CASSYWQGGTFF
CDR3 DNA: TGTGCCAGCAGTTACTGGCAGGGTGGGACTTTCTTT

clone size: once
J gene: TRBJ2-7
D gene: TRBD2
V gene: TRBV5-4
CDR3 protein: CASRPSGSSYEQYF
CDR3 DNA: TGTGCCAGCAGACCTAGCGGGAGCTCCTACGAGCAGTACTTC

clone size: .
J gene: TRBJ1-2
D gene: .
V gene: TRBV5-1
CDR3 protein: CASSPLIGGGNYGYTF
CDR3 DNA: TGCGCCAGCAGCCCACTGATTGGGGGCGGTAACTATGGCTACACCTTC

clone size: .
J gene: TRBJ1-2
D gene: .
V gene: TRBV12-3/TRBV12-4
CDR3 protein: CASGVAVLGYTF
CDR3 DNA: TGTGCCAGCGGGGTAGCGGTGCTGGGCTACACCTTC

clone size: .
J gene: TRBJ1-5
D gene: .
V gene: TRBV20-1
CDR3 protein: CSASREAGQSLYSNQPQHF
CDR3 DNA: TGCAGTGCTAGTAGAGAGGCAGGACAGTCTCTGTATAGCAATCAGCCCCAGCATTTT

clone size: .
J gene: TRBJ2-3
D gene: TRBD2
V gene: TRBV3-1/TRBV3-2
CDR3 protein: CASTNLRTSGFTDTQYF
CDR3 DNA: TGTGCCAGCACCAACCTCCGGACTAGCGGGTTTACAGATACGCAGTATTTT

clone size: .
J gene: TRBJ1-1
D gene: TRBD1
V gene: TRBV6-5
CDR3 protein: CASSQTTGGTEAFF
CDR3 DNA: TGTGCCAGCAGCCAGACCACAGGGGGCACTGAAGCTTTCTTT

clone size: .
J gene: TRBJ1-5
D gene: .
V gene: TRBV6-2/TRBV6-3
CDR3 protein: CASSPIRPGGQPQHF
CDR3 DNA: TGTGCCAGCAGTCCAATCCGCCCGGGCGGGCAGCCCCAGCATTTT

clone size: .
J gene: TRBJ1-1
D gene: .
V gene: TRBV10-1
CDR3 protein: CASSESGTVEAFF
CDR3 DNA: TGCGCCAGCAGTGAGTCGGGTACAGTCGAAGCTTTCTTT

clone size: once
J gene: TRBJ2-3
D gene: .
V gene: TRBV7-6
CDR3 protein: CASSQGASGTDTQYF
CDR3 DNA: TGTGCCAGCAGCCAAGGGGCTAGCGGCACAGATACGCAGTATTTT

clone size: .
J gene: TRBJ1-1
D gene: .
V gene: TRBV11-2
CDR3 protein: CASSLVIQAEAFF
CDR3 DNA: TGTGCCAGCAGCTTAGTTATCCAGGCTGAAGCTTTCTTT

clone size: .
J gene: TRBJ2-1
D gene: .
V gene: TRBV9
CDR3 protein: CASSVAGDSYNEQFF
CDR3 DNA: TGTGCCAGCAGCGTAGCGGGGGATTCCTACAATGAGCAGTTCTTC

clone size: .
J gene: TRBJ1-1
D gene: .
V gene: TRBV3-1/TRBV3-2
CDR3 protein: CASSQGGVTEAFF
CDR3 DNA: TGTGCCAGCAGCCAAGGGGGGGTAACTGAAGCTTTCTTT

clone size: .
J gene: TRBJ1-1
D gene: .
V gene: TRBV6-6
CDR3 protein: CASSYRTVNTEAFF
CDR3 DNA: TGTGCCAGCAGTTACAGGACAGTGAACACTGAAGCTTTCTTT

clone size: once
J gene: TRBJ2-3
D gene: .
V gene: TRBV12-3/TRBV12-4
CDR3 protein: CASSLSRTDTQYF
CDR3 DNA: TGTGCCAGCAGTTTATCTAGGACAGATACGCAGTATTTT

clone size: .
J gene: TRBJ2-7
D gene: TRBD1
V gene: TRBV29-1
CDR3 protein: CSVGTGGYEQYF
CDR3 DNA: TGCAGCGTCGGGACAGGGGGCTACGAGCAGTACTTC

clone size: .
J gene: TRBJ1-1
D gene: TRBD1
V gene: TRBV5-4
CDR3 protein: CASSSQGYTEAFF
CDR3 DNA: TGTGCCAGCAGCTCACAGGGGTACACTGAAGCTTTCTTT